The TCR beta chain under discussion was sequenced for a study of T cells in Graves' hyperthyroidism and ophthalmopathy (dated by TCRdb to between 2018 and 2021). Context from the whole study: To identify distinguishing TCR V-J signatures, a discovery cohort of 90 to 100 patients was used, comprising 40 to 45 with Graves' ophthalmopathy and 57 with stable Graves' hyperthyroidism. An independent validation cohort of about 19 hyperthyroidism patients and 17 patients who later progressed to ophthalmopathy tested prospective prediction of ophthalmopathy. The 100 discovery patients were randomly divided into training and test sets at a 7:3 ratio. In addition, the study compared T-cell repertoires in thyroid tissue and in blood from over 5 Graves' hyperthyroidism patients. After blood sampling, hyperthyroidism patients were treated with methimazole at a starting dose of 30 mg daily, and ophthalmopathy patients were treated with high-dose intravenous methylprednisolone. TCR Vbeta CDR3 sequencing of 120 to 150 peripheral blood samples (roughly 43 ophthalmopathy, roughly 74 hyperthyroidism and 17 progressor patients) is reported in the paper.

The CDR3 numbers 14 residues from cysteine through phenylalanine. Left in the record is the CDR3 DNA by itself, 42 bases read in frame from the first base. V is cut by 5 bases and J by 0 bases, and the space between the germline ends is 8 bases. CDR1 and CDR2, looked up from the germline V gene (reference sequence), are MNHEY and SMNVEV. Overall study outcomes, separate from this receptor: Ophthalmopathy was separated from stable hyperthyroidism by a 13 V-J signature model, with about 88% sensitivity and about 81% specificity obtained in cross-validation and 80%/75% obtained in testing. In validation, the model predicted progression to ophthalmopathy a median of about 6.8 months before onset, with around 70% sensitivity and 72.22% specificity. No statistical method was used to set the sample size in advance, and investigators knew the group allocation. Most expanded thyroid clonotypes (frequency above 0.001) were also found in blood, which suggests that blood repertoires may mirror thyroid immune responses.

The TCR beta CDR3 regions were amplified from the RNA transcripts. A first-round RT-PCR of the TCR CDR3 used the HTBI primer set with the Qiagen OneStep RT-PCR kit. The libraries were constructed in a second round of multiplex PCR and then size-selected and purified. Paired-end sequencing of the libraries was performed with 100 bp reads on an Illumina HiSeq2000. The authors processed their data as follows. Raw data were processed with SOAPnuke, discarding reads with adapters, uncalled bases, mean Phred below 15, or no exact constant-primer or identifier match. High-quality paired reads were merged with COPE v1.2.5, and unique nucleotide sequences were defined as clonotypes. Clonotypes were aligned to IMGT TRBV, TRBD and TRBJ reference segments using MiTCR v1.1. The analysis included only V-J combinations with a frequency above 0.0001, which together covered over 98% of the repertoires. A TCS score was defined as the ratio between F50 (clonal expansion) and ExV (chaos), using BLOSUM62-based TCRdist between CDR3 peptides within each V-J. Welch's t-statistics and random forest reduced approximately 520 V-J features to fewer than 15, which were used in a naive Bayes classifier (R e1071). Thyroid-blood repertoire similarity was quantified with the Morisita-Horn index. TCRdb passed the public sequencing reads through fastp at Q25 and MiXCR, retaining productive beta sequences. Each entry merges the rows of one CDR3 protein and shows their most common DNA and genes. Here the V and J calls rest on TCRdb's processing, not on the authors' analysis. A total of 490,000 or so distinct CDR3 sequences appear in this sample, roughly 45% of them only once. The biggest ten clones account for 35% to 50% of the sample.

The study excluded patients with uncontrolled infections, other autoimmune diseases, pregnancy or lactation. Clinical symptoms, serum thyroxine and TRAb, thyroid ultrasound, and orbital computed tomography formed the basis for the diagnoses. Total RNA was extracted with Trizol reagent, and quality was checked on an Agilent 2100 Bioanalyzer. A note on this clonotype: The target of this receptor is not known. Base-call qualities are not available, and no considerably larger clone is one nucleotide away.

This sequence uses TRBV27 and TRBJ1-3; there is no confident call for the D gene. Source material: peripheral blood or thyroid tissue (not recorded which). The clonotype comes from an adult woman with Graves' disease, either hyperthyroidism or ophthalmopathy (not recorded which). This receptor has the CDR3 CASSGTSSGNTIYF. The DNA reads TGTGCCAGCAGTGGCACGAGCTCTGGAAACACCATATATTTT.